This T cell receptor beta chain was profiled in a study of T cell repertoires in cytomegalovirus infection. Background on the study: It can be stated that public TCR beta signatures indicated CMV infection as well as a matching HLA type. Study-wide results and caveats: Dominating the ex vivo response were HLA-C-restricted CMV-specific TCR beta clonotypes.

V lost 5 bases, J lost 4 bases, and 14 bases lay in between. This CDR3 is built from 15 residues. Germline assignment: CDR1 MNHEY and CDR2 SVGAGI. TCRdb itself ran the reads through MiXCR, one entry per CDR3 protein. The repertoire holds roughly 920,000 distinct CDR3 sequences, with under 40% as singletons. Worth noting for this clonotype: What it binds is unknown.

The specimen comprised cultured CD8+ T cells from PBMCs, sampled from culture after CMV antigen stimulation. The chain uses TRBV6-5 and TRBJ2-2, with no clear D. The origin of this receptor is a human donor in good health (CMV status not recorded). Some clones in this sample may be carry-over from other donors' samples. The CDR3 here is CASSLESSGTGELFF. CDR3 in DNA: TGTGCCAGCAGTCTCGAATCCTCGGGCACCGGGGAGCTGTTTTTT.